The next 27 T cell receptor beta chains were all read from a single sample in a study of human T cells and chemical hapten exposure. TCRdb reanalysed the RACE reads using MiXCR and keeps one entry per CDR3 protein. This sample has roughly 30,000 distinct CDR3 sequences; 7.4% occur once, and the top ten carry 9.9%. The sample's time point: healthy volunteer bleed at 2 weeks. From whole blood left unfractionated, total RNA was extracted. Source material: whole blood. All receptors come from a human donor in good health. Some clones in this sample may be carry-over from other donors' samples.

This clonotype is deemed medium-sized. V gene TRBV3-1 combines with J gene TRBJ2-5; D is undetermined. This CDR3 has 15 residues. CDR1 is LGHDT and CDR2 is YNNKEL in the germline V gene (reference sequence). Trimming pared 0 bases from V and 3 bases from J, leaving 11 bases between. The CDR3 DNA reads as TGTGCCAGCAGCCAAGACGACTCCCCCGAAGAGACCCAGTACTTC. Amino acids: CASSQDDSPEETQYF.

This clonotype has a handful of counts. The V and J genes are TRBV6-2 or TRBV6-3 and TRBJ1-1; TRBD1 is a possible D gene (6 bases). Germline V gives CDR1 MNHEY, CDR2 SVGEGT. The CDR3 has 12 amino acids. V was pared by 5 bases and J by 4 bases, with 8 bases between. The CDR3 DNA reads TGTGCCAGCAGTGAGGGGGGCACTGAAGCTTTCTTT. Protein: CASSEGGTEAFF.

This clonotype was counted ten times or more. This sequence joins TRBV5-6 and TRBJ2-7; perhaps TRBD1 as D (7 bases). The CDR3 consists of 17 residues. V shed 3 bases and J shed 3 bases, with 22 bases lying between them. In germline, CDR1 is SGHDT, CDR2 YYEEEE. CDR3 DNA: TGTGCCAGCAGCTCGCTGGGGGGACAGAGAAATAACTACGAGCAGTACTTC. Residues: CASSSLGGQRNNYEQYF.

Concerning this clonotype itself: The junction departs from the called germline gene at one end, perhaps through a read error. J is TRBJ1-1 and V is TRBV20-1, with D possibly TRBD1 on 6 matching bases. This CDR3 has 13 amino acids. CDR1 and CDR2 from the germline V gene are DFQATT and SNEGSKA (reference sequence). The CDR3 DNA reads TGTAGGACAGACTCTTTCGAGAACACTGAAGCTTTCTTT. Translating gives CRTDSFENTEAFF.

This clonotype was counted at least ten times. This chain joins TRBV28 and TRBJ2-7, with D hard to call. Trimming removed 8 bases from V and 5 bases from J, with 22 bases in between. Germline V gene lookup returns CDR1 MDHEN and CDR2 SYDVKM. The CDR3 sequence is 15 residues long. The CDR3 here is CASSLAVRPPHEQYF. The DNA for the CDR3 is TGTGCCAGCTCTTTGGCCGTCAGACCCCCTCACGAGCAGTACTTC.

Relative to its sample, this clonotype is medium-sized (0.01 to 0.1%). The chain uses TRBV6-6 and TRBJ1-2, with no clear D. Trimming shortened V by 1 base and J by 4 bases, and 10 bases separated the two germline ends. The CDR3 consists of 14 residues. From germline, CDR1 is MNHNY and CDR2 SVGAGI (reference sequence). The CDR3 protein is CASSYWQQSYGYTF. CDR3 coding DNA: TGTGCCAGCAGTTACTGGCAGCAGTCCTATGGCTACACCTTC.

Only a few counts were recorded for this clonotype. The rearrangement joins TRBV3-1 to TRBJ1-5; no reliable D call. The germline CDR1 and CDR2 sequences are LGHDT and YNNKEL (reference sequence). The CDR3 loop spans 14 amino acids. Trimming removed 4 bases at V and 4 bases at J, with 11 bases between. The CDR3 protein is CASSRASDNQPQHF. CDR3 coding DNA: TGTGCCAGCAGCCGGGCGTCGGATAATCAGCCCCAGCATTTT.

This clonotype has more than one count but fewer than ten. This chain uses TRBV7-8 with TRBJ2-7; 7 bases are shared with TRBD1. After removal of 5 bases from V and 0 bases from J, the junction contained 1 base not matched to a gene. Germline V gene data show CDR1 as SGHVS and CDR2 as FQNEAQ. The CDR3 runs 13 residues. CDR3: CASSRDSSYEQYF. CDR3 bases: TGTGCCAGCAGCCGGGACAGCTCCTACGAGCAGTACTTC.

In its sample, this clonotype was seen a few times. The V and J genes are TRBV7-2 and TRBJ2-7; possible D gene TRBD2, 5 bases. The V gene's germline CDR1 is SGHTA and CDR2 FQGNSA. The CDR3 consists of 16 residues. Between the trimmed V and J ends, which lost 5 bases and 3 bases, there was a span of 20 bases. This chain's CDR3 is CASSLPWGDAHYEQYF. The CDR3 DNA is TGTGCCAGCAGCCTCCCTTGGGGAGACGCACACTACGAGCAGTACTTC.

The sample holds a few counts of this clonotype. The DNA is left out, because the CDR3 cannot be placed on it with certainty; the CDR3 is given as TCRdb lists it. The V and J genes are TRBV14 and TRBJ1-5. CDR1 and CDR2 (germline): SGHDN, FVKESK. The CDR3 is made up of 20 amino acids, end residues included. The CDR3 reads CASSLYFCASSQTGNQPQHF.

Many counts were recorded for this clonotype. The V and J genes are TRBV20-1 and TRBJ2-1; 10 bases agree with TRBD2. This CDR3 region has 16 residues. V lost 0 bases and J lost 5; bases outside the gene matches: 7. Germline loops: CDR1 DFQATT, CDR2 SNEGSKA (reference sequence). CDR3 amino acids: CSARDRLAGAHNEQFF. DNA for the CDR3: TGCAGTGCTAGAGATCGGCTAGCGGGAGCCCACAATGAGCAGTTCTTC.

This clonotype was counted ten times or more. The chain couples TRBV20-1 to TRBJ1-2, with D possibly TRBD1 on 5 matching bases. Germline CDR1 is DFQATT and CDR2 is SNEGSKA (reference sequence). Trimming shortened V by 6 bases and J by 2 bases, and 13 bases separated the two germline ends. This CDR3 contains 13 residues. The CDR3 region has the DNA TGCAGTGCCCGGGACCTAAAAAACTATGGCTACACCTTC. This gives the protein CSARDLKNYGYTF.

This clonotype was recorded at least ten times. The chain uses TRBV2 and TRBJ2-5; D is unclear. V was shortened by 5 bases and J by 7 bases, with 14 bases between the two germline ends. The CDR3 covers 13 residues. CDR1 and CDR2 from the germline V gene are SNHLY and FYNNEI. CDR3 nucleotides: TGTGCCAGCAGTTCATCCCCCCTGGTGACCCAGTACTTC. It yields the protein CASSSSPLVTQYF.

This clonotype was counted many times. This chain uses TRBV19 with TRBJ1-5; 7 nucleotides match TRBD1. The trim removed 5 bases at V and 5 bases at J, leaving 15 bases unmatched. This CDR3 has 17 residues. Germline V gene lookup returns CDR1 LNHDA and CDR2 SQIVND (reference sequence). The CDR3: CASSPNRSDREDQPQHF. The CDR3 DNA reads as TGTGCCAGTAGTCCGAACCGCAGCGACAGGGAGGATCAGCCCCAGCATTTT.

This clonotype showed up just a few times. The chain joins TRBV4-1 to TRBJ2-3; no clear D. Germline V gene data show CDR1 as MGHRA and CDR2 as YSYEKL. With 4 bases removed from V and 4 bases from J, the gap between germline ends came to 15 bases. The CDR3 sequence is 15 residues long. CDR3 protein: CASSPLEGSPDTQYF. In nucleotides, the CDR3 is TGCGCCAGCAGCCCCCTAGAAGGGTCTCCAGATACGCAGTATTTT.

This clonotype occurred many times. The CDR3 here is CASSLLAGGPDNEQFF. DNA of the CDR3: TGTGCCAGCAGCTTACTAGCGGGGGGGCCGGACAATGAGCAGTTCTTC. The chain links TRBV7-2 to TRBJ2-1, with 12 bases identical to TRBD2. The V and J ends lost 2 bases and 5 bases, in that order; junction bases with no gene match: 4. CDR1 and CDR2 (germline): SGHTA, FQGNSA. This CDR3 region has 16 residues.

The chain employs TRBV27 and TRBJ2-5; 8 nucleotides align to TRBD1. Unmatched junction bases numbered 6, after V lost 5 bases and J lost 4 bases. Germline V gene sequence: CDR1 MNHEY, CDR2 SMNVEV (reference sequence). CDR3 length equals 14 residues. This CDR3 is CASSLDRGVETQYF. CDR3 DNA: TGTGCCAGCAGTCTCGACAGGGGAGTAGAGACCCAGTACTTC.

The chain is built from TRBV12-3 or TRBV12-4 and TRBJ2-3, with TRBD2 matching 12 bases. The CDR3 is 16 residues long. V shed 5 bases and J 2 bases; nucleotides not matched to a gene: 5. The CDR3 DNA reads TGTGCCAGCAGTCCGCGGACTAGCGGGGACACAGATACGCAGTATTTT. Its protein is CASSPRTSGDTDTQYF.

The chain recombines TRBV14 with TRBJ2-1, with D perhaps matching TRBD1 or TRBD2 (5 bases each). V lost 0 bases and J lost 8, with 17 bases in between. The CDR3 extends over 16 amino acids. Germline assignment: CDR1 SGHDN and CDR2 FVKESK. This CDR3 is CASSQDRRSRGDEQFF. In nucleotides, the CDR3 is TGTGCCAGCAGCCAAGATCGGAGGTCGAGGGGCGATGAGCAGTTCTTC.

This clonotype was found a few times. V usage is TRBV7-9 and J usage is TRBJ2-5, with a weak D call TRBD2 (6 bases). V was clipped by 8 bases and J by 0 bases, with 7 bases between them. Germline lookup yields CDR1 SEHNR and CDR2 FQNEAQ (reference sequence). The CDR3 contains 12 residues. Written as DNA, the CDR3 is TGTGCCAGCCGGGAGTACCAAGAGACCCAGTACTTC. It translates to CASREYQETQYF. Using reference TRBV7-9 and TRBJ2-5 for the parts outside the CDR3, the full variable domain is DTGVSQNPRHKITKRGQNVTFRCDPISEHNRLYWYRQTLGQGPEFLTYFQNEAQLEKSRLLSDRFSAERPKGSFSTLEIQRTEQGDSAMYLCASREYQETQYFGPGTRLLVL.

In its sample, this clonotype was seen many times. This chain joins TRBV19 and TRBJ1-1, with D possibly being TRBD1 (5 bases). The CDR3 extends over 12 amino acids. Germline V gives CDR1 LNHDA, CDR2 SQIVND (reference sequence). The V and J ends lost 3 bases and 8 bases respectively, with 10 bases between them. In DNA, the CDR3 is TGTGCCAGTAGTATGGGAAAGGGGGAAGCTTTCTTT. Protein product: CASSMGKGEAFF.

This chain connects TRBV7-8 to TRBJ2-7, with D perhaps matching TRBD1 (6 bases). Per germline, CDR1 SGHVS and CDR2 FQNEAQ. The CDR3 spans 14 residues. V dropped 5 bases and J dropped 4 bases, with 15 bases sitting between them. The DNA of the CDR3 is TGTGCCAGCAGCCCAGGGACATTAGGGTACGAGCAGTACTTC. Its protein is CASSPGTLGYEQYF.

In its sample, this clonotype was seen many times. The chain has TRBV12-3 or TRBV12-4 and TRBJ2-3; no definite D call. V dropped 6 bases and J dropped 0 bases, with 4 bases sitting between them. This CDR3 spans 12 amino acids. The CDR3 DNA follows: TGTGCCAGCAGGGACAGCACAGATACGCAGTATTTT. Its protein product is CASRDSTDTQYF.

CDR3 nucleotides: TGTGCCAGCAGAAGGGGGCAACATGGCTACACCTTC. It is translated as CASRRGQHGYTF. J is TRBJ1-2 and V is TRBV6-2 or TRBV6-3; TRBD1 matches 7 bases. Germline-derived CDR1 and CDR2 are MNHEY and SVGEGT. This CDR3 is built from 12 residues. V lost 6 bases and J lost 6; bases outside the gene matches: 4.

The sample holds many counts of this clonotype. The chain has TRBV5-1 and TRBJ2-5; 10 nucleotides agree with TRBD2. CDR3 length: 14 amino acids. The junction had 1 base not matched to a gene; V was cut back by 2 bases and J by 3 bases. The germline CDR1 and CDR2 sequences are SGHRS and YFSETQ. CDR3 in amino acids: CASSFLAGEETQYF. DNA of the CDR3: TGCGCCAGCAGCTTTCTAGCGGGGGAAGAGACCCAGTACTTC.

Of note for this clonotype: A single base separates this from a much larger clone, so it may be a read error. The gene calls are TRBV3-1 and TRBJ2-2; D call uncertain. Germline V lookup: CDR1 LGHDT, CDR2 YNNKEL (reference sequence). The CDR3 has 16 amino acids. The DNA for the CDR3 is TGTGTCAGCAGCCAAGCGAATAGTGGTATGTCCGGGGAGCTGTTTTTT. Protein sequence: CVSSQANSGMSGELFF.

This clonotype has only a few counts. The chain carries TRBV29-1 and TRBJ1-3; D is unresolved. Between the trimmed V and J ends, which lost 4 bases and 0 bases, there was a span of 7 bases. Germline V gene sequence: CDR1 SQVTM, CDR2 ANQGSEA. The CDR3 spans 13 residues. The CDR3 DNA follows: TGCAGCGTTGGACGGAGCTCTGGAAACACCATATATTTT. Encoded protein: CSVGRSSGNTIYF.